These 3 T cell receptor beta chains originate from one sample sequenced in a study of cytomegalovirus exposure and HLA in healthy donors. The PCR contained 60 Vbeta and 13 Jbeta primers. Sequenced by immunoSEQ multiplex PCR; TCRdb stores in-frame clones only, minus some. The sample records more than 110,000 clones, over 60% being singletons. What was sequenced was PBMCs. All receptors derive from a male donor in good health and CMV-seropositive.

CDR3 amino acids: CASSEEAGASDTQYF. The CDR3 bases are TGTGCCAGCAGTGAAGAAGCGGGGGCATCAGATACGCAGTATTTT. The chain carries TRBV6-4 and TRBJ2-3; 8 bases align to TRBD2. V trimming: 3 bases; J trimming: 4 bases; junction bases outside the gene matches: 6. This CDR3 has 15 residues. The V gene's germline CDR1 is MRHNA and CDR2 SNTAGT.

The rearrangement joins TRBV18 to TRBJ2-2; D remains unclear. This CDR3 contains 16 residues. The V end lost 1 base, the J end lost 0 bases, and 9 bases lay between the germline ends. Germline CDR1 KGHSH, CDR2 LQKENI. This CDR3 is CASSPQEFANTGELFF. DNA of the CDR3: TGTGCCAGCTCACCACAAGAGTTCGCGAACACCGGGGAGCTGTTTTTT.

The CDR3 region has the DNA TGTGCCAGCAGTTACTCGACAGGGGCTAATGAAAAACTGTTTTTT. Translating gives CASSYSTGANEKLFF. The genes are TRBV6-5 and TRBJ1-4, with 8 bases matching TRBD1. The trim removed 0 bases at V and 3 bases at J, leaving 0 bases unmatched. The germline V gene has CDR1 MNHEY and CDR2 SVGAGI. The CDR3 runs 15 residues.